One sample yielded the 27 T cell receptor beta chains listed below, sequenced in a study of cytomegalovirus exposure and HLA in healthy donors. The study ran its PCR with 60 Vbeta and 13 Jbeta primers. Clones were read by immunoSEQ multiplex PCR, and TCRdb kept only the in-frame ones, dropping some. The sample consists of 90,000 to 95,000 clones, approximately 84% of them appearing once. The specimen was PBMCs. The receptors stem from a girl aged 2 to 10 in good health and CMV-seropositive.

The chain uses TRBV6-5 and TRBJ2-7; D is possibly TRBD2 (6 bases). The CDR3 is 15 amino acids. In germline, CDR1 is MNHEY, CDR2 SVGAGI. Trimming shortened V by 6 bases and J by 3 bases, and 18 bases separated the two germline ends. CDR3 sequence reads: CASRRDSAIFYEQYF. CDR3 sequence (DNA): TGTGCCAGCAGACGGGACTCCGCTATCTTCTACGAGCAGTACTTC.

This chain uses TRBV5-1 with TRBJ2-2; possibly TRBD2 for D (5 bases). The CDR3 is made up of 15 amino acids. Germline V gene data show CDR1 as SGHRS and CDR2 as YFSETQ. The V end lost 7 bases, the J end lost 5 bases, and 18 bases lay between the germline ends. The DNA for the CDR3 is TGCGCCAGCTCATCGACGGGGTTAGCGACCGGGGAGCTGTTTTTT. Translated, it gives CASSSTGLATGELFF.

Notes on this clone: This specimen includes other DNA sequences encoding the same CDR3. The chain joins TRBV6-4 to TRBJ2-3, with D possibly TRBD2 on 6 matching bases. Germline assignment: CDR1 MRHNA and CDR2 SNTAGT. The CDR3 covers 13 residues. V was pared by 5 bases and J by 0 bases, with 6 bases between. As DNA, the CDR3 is TGTGCCAGCAGTAGCGGGAGCACAGATACGCAGTATTTT. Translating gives CASSSGSTDTQYF.

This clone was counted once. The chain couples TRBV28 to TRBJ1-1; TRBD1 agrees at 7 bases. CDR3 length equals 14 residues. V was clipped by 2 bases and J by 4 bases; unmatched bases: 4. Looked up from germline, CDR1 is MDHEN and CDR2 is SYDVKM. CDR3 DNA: TGTGCCAGCAGTTTACGCGACAGGGTCACTGAAGCTTTCTTT. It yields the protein CASSLRDRVTEAFF. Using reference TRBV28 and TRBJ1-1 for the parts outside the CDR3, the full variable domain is DVKVTQSSRYLVKRTGEKVFLECVQDMDHENMFWYRQDPGLGLRLIYFSYDVKMKEKGDIPEGYSVSREKKERFSLILESASTNQTSMYLCASSLRDRVTEAFFGQGTRLTVV.

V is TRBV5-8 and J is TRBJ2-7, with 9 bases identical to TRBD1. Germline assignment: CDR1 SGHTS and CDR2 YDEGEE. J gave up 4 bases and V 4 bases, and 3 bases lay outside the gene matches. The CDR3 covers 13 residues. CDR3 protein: CASSRGTGYEQYF. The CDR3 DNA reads TGTGCCAGCAGCCGGGGGACAGGGTACGAGCAGTACTTC.

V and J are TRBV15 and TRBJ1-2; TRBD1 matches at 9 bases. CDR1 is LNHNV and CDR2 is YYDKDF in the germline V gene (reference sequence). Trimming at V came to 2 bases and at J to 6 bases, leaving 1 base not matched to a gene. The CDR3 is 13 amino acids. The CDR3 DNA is TGTGCCACCAGCAGAACAGGGGGCGATGGCTACACCTTC. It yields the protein CATSRTGGDGYTF.

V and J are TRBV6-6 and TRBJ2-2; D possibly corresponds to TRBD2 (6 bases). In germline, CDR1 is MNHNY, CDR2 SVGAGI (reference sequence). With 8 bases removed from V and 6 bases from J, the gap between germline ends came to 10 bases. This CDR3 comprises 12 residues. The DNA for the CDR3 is TGTGCCAGCGGGAGGAGGGCCGGGGAGCTGTTTTTT. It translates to CASGRRAGELFF.

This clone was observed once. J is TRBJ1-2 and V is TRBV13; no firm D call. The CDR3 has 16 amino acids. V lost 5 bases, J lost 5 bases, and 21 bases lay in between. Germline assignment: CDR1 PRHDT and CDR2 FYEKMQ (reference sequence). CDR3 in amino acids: CASSAKTTRYQYGYTF. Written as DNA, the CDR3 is TGTGCCAGCAGCGCAAAGACGACTCGCTACCAATATGGCTACACCTTC.

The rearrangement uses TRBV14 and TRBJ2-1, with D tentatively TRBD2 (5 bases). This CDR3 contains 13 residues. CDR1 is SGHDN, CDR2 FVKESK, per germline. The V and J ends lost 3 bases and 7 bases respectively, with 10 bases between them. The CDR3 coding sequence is TGTGCCAGCAGCCAGTCGGAGGCGAATGAGCAGTTCTTC. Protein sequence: CASSQSEANEQFF.

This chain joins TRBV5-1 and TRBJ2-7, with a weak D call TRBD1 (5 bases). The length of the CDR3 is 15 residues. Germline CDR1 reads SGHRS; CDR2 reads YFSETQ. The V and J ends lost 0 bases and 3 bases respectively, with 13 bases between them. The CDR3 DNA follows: TGCGCCAGCAGCTTGGGGGCAGGGTTAGGCTACGAGCAGTACTTC. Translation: CASSLGAGLGYEQYF.

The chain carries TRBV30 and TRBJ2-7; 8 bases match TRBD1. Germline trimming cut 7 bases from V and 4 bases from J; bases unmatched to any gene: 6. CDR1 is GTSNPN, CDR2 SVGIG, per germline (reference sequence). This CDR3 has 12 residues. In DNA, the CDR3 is TGTGCCTTTTCAGGGGGCGTTTACGAGCAGTACTTC. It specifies CAFSGGVYEQYF.

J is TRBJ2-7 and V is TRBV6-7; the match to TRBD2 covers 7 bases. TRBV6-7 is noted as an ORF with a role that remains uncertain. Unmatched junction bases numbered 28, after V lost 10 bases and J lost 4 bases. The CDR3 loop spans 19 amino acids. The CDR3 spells CANRTSGEDLWPTPYEQYF. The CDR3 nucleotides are TGTGCCAACCGAACAAGCGGGGAAGACCTGTGGCCGACCCCATACGAGCAGTACTTC.

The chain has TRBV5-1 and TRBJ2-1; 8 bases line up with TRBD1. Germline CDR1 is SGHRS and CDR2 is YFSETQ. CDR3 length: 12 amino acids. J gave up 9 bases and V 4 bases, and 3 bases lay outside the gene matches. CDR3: CASSVQGGEQFF. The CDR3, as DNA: TGCGCCAGCAGCGTACAGGGGGGTGAGCAGTTCTTC. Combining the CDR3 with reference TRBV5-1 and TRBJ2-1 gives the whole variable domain KAGVTQTPRYLIKTRGQQVTLSCSPISGHRSVSWYQQTPGQGLQFLFEYFSETQRNKGNFPGRFSGRQFSNSRSEMNVSTLELGDSALYLCASSVQGGEQFFGPGTRLTVL.

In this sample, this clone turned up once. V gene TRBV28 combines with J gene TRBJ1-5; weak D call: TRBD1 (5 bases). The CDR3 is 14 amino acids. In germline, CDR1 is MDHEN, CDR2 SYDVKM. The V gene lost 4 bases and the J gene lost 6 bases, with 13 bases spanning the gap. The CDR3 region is CASSYGVGGQPQHF. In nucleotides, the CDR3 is TGTGCCAGCAGTTATGGGGTCGGGGGTCAGCCCCAGCATTTT.

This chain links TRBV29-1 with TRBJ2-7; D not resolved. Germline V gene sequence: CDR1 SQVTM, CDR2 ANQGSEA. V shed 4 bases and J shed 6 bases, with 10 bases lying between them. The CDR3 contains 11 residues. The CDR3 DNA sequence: TGCAGCGTTGCAAGCGTTAGCGAGCAGTACTTC. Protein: CSVASVSEQYF.

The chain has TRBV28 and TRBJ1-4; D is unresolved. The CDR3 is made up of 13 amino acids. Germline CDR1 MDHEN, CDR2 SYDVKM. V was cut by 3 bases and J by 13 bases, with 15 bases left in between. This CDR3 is CASSFPGVMSLFF. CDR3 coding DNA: TGTGCCAGCAGTTTCCCCGGAGTCATGTCACTGTTTTTT. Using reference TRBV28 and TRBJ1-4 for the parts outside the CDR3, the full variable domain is DVKVTQSSRYLVKRTGEKVFLECVQDMDHENMFWYRQDPGLGLRLIYFSYDVKMKEKGDIPEGYSVSREKKERFSLILESASTNQTSMYLCASSFPGVMSLFFGSGTQLSVL.

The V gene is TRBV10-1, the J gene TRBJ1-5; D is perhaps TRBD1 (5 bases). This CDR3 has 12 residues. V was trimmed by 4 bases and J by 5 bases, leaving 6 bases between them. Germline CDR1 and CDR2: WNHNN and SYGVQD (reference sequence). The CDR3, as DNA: TGCGCCAGCAGTGCGGGGGATCAGCCCCAGCATTTT. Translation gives CASSAGDQPQHF.

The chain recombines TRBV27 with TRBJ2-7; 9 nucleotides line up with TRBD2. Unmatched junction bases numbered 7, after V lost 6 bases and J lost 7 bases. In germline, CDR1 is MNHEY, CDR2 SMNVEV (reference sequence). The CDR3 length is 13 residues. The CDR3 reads CASRVAGDREQYF. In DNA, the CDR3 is TGTGCCAGCAGGGTAGCGGGAGATCGGGAGCAGTACTTC.

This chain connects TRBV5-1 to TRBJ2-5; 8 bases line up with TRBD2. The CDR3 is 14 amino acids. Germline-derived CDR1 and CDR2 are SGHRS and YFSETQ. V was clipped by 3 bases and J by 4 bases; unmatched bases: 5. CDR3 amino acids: CASSSGTSLETQYF. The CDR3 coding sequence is TGCGCCAGCAGCTCCGGGACTAGTCTAGAGACCCAGTACTTC. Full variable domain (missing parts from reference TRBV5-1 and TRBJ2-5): KAGVTQTPRYLIKTRGQQVTLSCSPISGHRSVSWYQQTPGQGLQFLFEYFSETQRNKGNFPGRFSGRQFSNSRSEMNVSTLELGDSALYLCASSSGTSLETQYFGPGTRLLVL.

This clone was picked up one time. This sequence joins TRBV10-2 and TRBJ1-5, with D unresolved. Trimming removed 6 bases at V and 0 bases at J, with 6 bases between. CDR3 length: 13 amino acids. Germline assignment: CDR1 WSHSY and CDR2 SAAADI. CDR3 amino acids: CASSTGSNQPQHF. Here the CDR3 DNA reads TGCGCCAGCAGCACGGGTAGCAATCAGCCCCAGCATTTT.

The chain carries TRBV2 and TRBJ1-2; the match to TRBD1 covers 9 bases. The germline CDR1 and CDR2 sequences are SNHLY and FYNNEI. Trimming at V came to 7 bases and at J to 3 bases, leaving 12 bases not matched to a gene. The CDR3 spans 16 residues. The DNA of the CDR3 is TGTGCCAGCATCGCATTCCGGGACAGGGTCGACTATGGCTACACCTTC. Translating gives CASIAFRDRVDYGYTF.

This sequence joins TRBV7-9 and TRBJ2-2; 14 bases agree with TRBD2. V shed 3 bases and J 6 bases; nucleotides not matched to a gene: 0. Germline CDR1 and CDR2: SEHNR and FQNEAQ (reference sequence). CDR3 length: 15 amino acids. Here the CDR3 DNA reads TGTGCCAGCAGCTTGGGACTAGCGGGAGCCGGGGAGCTGTTTTTT. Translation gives CASSLGLAGAGELFF. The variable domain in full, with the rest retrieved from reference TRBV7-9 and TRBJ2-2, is DTGVSQNPRHKITKRGQNVTFRCDPISEHNRLYWYRQTLGQGPEFLTYFQNEAQLEKSRLLSDRFSAERPKGSFSTLEIQRTEQGDSAMYLCASSLGLAGAGELFFGEGSRLTVL.

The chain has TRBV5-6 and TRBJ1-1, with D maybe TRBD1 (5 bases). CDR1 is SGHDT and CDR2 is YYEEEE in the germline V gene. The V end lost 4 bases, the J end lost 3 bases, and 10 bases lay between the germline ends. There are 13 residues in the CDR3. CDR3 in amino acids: CASSHGGDTEAFF. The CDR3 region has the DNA TGTGCCAGCAGCCACGGGGGGGACACTGAAGCTTTCTTT.

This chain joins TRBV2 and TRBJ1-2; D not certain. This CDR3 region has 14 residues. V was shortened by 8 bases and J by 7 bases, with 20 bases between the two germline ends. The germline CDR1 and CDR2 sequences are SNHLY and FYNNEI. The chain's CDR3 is CASPATYRSGGYTF. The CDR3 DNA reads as TGTGCCAGCCCCGCAACCTACAGATCCGGTGGCTACACCTTC.

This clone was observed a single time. DNA for the CDR3: TGCGCCAGCAGCGGAAATAGGGTACAGGGATTAGATCACTATGGCTACACCTTC. Its protein product is CASSGNRVQGLDHYGYTF. The gene calls are TRBV4-1 and TRBJ1-2; the D gene is possibly TRBD1 (6 bases). V lost 5 bases and J lost 3, with 25 bases in between. The CDR3 length is 18 residues. CDR1 MGHRA and CDR2 YSYEKL come from the germline V gene.

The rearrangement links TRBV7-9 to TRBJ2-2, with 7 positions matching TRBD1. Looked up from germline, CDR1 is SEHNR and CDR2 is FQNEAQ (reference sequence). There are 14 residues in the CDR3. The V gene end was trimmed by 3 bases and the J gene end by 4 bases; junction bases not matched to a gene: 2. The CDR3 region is CASSLGQSTGELFF. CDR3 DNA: TGTGCCAGCAGCTTGGGACAGTCCACCGGGGAGCTGTTTTTT.

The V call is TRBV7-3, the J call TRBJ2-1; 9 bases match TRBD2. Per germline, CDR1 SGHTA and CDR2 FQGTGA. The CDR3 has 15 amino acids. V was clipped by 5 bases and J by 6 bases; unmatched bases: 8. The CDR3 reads CASSPGTSTFNEQFF. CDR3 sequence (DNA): TGTGCCAGCAGCCCCGGGACTAGCACATTCAATGAGCAGTTCTTC.